The 22 T cell receptor beta chains below all came from one sample that was sequenced in a study of T cells in Graves' hyperthyroidism and ophthalmopathy. The investigators amplified TCR beta CDR3 regions from RNA transcripts. In the first-round RT-PCR of the TCR CDR3, the HTBI primer set was used. TCRdb used MiXCR to reprocess the multiplex PCR reads, holding one entry per CDR3 protein. The sample carries a few hundred thousand distinct CDR3 sequences, 15% to 19% recorded once. Sequencing input: blood. These receptors all stem from a young woman with Graves' hyperthyroidism that later progressed to Graves' ophthalmopathy.

Many counts were recorded for this clonotype. V and J are TRBV20-1 and TRBJ2-7; D is unclear. The CDR3 is 14 residues long. Per the germline V gene, CDR1 is DFQATT and CDR2 is SNEGSKA (reference sequence). The V gene lost 3 bases and the J gene lost 2 bases, with 14 bases spanning the gap. CDR3 amino acids: CSASPEVFTYEQYF. The CDR3 coding sequence is TGCAGTGCTAGTCCCGAGGTCTTCACCTACGAGCAGTACTTC.

This clonotype was detected only a few times. This sequence joins TRBV6-2 or TRBV6-3 and TRBJ2-3; 13 nucleotides align to TRBD2. The CDR3 is made up of 16 amino acids. Trimming removed 6 bases from V and 2 bases from J; junction bases left unmatched: 5. In germline, CDR1 is MNHEY, CDR2 SVGEGT. CDR3 region: CASRSGLAGATDTQYF. In nucleotides, the CDR3 is TGTGCCAGCAGATCTGGACTAGCGGGAGCCACAGATACGCAGTATTTT.

This clonotype showed up just a few times. This chain joins TRBV29-1 and TRBJ2-3; 14 bases are a match to TRBD2. The CDR3 consists of 15 residues. Losses at the gene ends were 7 bases for V and 5 bases for J; bases not matched to a gene: 8. Germline loops: CDR1 SQVTM, CDR2 ANQGSEA. CDR3 nucleotides: TGCAGCGCTACCGGGACTAGCGGGAGAGAAGATACGCAGTATTTT. Its protein product is CSATGTSGREDTQYF.

The J gene is TRBJ1-4, the V gene TRBV12-3 or TRBV12-4; the match to TRBD1 covers 8 bases. The CDR3 totals 14 residues. Germline trimming cut 5 bases from V and 8 bases from J; bases unmatched to any gene: 7. The CDR3 reads CASSRDRKNEKLFF. CDR3 nucleotide sequence: TGTGCCAGCAGTCGGGACAGGAAGAACGAAAAACTGTTTTTT.

This clonotype has at least ten counts. The V and J genes are TRBV6-1 and TRBJ2-7; TRBD1 might be the D (5 bases). V dropped 3 bases and J dropped 2 bases, with 14 bases sitting between them. Germline loops: CDR1 MNHNS, CDR2 SASEGT. The CDR3 spans 15 residues. This chain's CDR3 is CASSDRVIITYEQYF. DNA for the CDR3: TGTGCCAGCAGTGACAGGGTTATTATAACCTACGAGCAGTACTTC.

The CDR3 loop is CSARVAGYTDTQYF. CDR3 coding DNA: TGCAGTGCGAGGGTAGCTGGATACACAGATACGCAGTATTTT. This rearrangement joins TRBV20-1 to TRBJ2-3; TRBD2 is a possible D gene (5 bases). Germline V gene sequence: CDR1 DFQATT, CDR2 SNEGSKA (reference sequence). This CDR3 has 14 residues. V was pared by 6 bases and J by 2 bases, with 15 bases between.

This clonotype was detected a few times. The chain carries TRBV29-1 and TRBJ2-5; 11 bases agree with TRBD2. Looked up from germline, CDR1 is SQVTM and CDR2 is ANQGSEA. The CDR3 is 13 amino acids. The ends lost 6 bases at V and 6 bases at J; junction bases unmatched: 6. The CDR3 protein is CSVVAGGRQTQYF. CDR3 nucleotides: TGCAGCGTAGTAGCGGGAGGGAGACAGACCCAGTACTTC.

Comment on this clonotype: Given a much more abundant clone one base away, this may be a read error. V and J are TRBV30 and TRBJ2-1, with 8 bases identical to TRBD2. This CDR3 spans 14 amino acids. Germline lookup yields CDR1 GTSNPN and CDR2 SVGIG (reference sequence). With 0 bases clipped from V and 6 bases from J, the junction kept 4 bases outside the gene matches. CDR3 bases: TGTGCCTGGAGTGTACGCGGGAGGTGCAATGAGCAGTTCTTC. Protein sequence: CAWSVRGRCNEQFF.

There are many counts of this clonotype. This chain joins TRBV3-1 and TRBJ1-1; D is unresolved. V shed 1 base and J shed 0 bases, with 9 bases lying between them. Per germline, CDR1 LGHDT and CDR2 YNNKEL (reference sequence). This CDR3 is built from 15 residues. The CDR3 DNA reads as TGTGCCAGCAGCCAAGTGGCAGGCATGAACACTGAAGCTTTCTTT. Translated, it gives CASSQVAGMNTEAFF.

This clonotype was seen ten or more times. The genes are TRBV20-1 and TRBJ2-4, with D unclear. Germline loops: CDR1 DFQATT, CDR2 SNEGSKA (reference sequence). The CDR3 consists of 14 residues. Between the trimmed V and J ends, which lost 1 base and 3 bases, there was a span of 10 bases. DNA for the CDR3: TGCAGTGCTAGAGCTGAGGTTAGCAAAAACATTCAGTACTTC. It encodes CSARAEVSKNIQYF.

The gene calls are TRBV27 and TRBJ1-1; 7 bases map to TRBD1. Germline CDR1 reads MNHEY; CDR2 reads SMNVEV (reference sequence). Germline trimming cut 6 bases from V and 1 base from J; bases unmatched to any gene: 5. The CDR3 sequence is 14 residues long. Here the CDR3 reads CASRMGTANTEAFF. The CDR3 DNA sequence: TGTGCCAGCAGGATGGGGACAGCGAACACTGAAGCTTTCTTT.

The sample holds many counts of this clonotype. The chain carries TRBV15 and TRBJ1-2; TRBD1 matches 7 bases. Germline V gives CDR1 LNHNV, CDR2 YYDKDF (reference sequence). V gave up 5 bases and J gave up 0 bases; unmatched junction bases: 15. The CDR3 runs to 18 residues. Written as DNA, the CDR3 is TGTGCCACCAGCCGATCCTATAACGGACAGGAGGCTAACTATGGCTACACCTTC. Protein: CATSRSYNGQEANYGYTF.

With regard to this clonotype: One junction end does not reproduce the germline sequence, and a read error may be involved. The V gene is TRBV19, the J gene TRBJ2-2; a possible D gene is TRBD1 (7 bases). Germline V lookup: CDR1 LNHDA, CDR2 SQIVND (reference sequence). This CDR3 is 16 amino acids long. The CDR3 DNA follows: TGTGCCAGTAGTGCGGGGACAGTCAGGCTCTCCGGGGGGCTGTTTTTT. Amino acid sequence: CASSAGTVRLSGGLFF.

The V call is TRBV20-1, the J call TRBJ2-3; 8 bases agree with TRBD2. Germline V gives CDR1 DFQATT, CDR2 SNEGSKA (reference sequence). Losses at the gene ends were 3 bases for V and 2 bases for J; bases not matched to a gene: 1. The CDR3 consists of 13 residues. CDR3 nucleotide sequence: TGCAGTGCTAGCGGGGGGGTCACAGATACGCAGTATTTT. This translates into CSASGGVTDTQYF.

The chain carries TRBV27 and TRBJ2-1, with D unresolved. V was pared by 4 bases and J by 0 bases, with 10 bases between. The length of the CDR3 is 15 residues. Per the germline V gene, CDR1 is MNHEY and CDR2 is SMNVEV (reference sequence). CDR3 amino acids: CASSSAPSSYNEQFF. CDR3 coding DNA: TGTGCCAGCAGTTCCGCTCCAAGCTCCTACAATGAGCAGTTCTTC.

This clonotype came up many times. CDR3 amino acids: CASSEAHSYEQFF. For the CDR3, the DNA is TGTGCCAGCAGTGAAGCGCACAGCTATGAGCAGTTCTTC. J is TRBJ2-1 and V is TRBV2; D is uncertain. Deletions cut 0 bases from V and 8 bases from J, with 8 bases between. Per germline, CDR1 SNHLY and CDR2 FYNNEI. This CDR3 contains 13 residues.

The chain uses TRBV18 and TRBJ2-2, with no clear D. The CDR3 totals 17 residues. Germline assignment: CDR1 KGHSH and CDR2 LQKENI. Trimming left V 0 bases short and J 2 bases short, with 13 bases between. The CDR3 loop reads CASSPPFPQPNTGELFF. The CDR3 nucleotides read TGTGCCAGCTCACCACCGTTCCCACAGCCAAACACCGGGGAGCTGTTTTTT.

V is TRBV6-2 or TRBV6-3 and J is TRBJ1-1, with 12 positions matching TRBD1. Germline V gene sequence: CDR1 MNHEY, CDR2 SVGEGT. This CDR3 contains 15 residues. J lost 3 bases, V lost 5 bases, and 4 bases had no gene match. CDR3 DNA sequence: TGTGCCAGCAGTCGGGACAGGGGGCTCCACACTGAAGCTTTCTTT. Protein product: CASSRDRGLHTEAFF.

The sample holds many counts of this clonotype. This rearrangement joins TRBV5-1 to TRBJ2-2; maybe TRBD2 (6 bases). The CDR3 sequence is 16 residues long. Germline CDR1 is SGHRS and CDR2 is YFSETQ. V was pared by 0 bases and J by 5 bases, with 14 bases between. CDR3 in amino acids: CASSLEAGMGTGELFF. CDR3 in DNA: TGCGCCAGCAGCTTGGAGGCGGGAATGGGAACCGGGGAGCTGTTTTTT.

There are a few counts of this clonotype. The chain recombines TRBV6-5 with TRBJ1-6, with D perhaps TRBD1 (6 bases). The CDR3 sequence is 17 residues long. CDR1 and CDR2 (germline): MNHEY, SVGAGI. Trimming shortened V by 2 bases and J by 0 bases, and 11 bases separated the two germline ends. Here the CDR3 reads CASSYQDRSSYNSPLHF. The DNA of the CDR3 is TGTGCCAGCAGTTACCAAGACAGGAGCTCCTATAATTCACCCCTCCACTTT.

This clonotype came up many times. This chain joins TRBV29-1 and TRBJ1-3; D possibly corresponds to TRBD1 (5 bases). The CDR3 is 14 amino acids. The V gene's germline CDR1 is SQVTM and CDR2 ANQGSEA. V was cut by 0 bases and J by 4 bases, with 10 bases left in between. The CDR3 is CSVEDRGRGNTIYF. Written as DNA, the CDR3 is TGCAGCGTTGAAGATCGGGGCAGGGGAAACACCATATATTTT.

The V gene is TRBV19, the J gene TRBJ1-1; D might be TRBD1 (6 bases). This CDR3 is 13 amino acids long. Germline CDR1 is LNHDA and CDR2 is SQIVND (reference sequence). V was clipped by 5 bases and J by 4 bases, with 11 bases between them. The CDR3 protein is CASSVTGTTEAFF. The CDR3 DNA is TGTGCCAGTAGTGTTACAGGGACCACTGAAGCTTTCTTT.